The sample holds a few counts of the clone carrying this TCR delta chain. CDR1 GEAIGNYY and CDR2 EKD come from the germline V gene. V trimming: 0 bases; J trimming: 2 bases; junction bases outside the gene matches: 3. The CDR3 consists of 18 residues. TCRdb repeated clone calling on the reads with CATT. The profile shows 15,000 or so delta-chain clones, 7% to 7.5% of them singletons. These data belong to a study of gamma-delta chains in newborns, infants, children. Sequenced input: blood. The TCR was taken from a child who was a newborn, infant or young child, either healthy, febrile or measles-vaccinated (not recorded which). This sequence joins TRDV2 and TRDJ3; 10 bases match TRDD3. The CDR3 is CACDTVGDTAWDTRQMFF. CDR3 nucleotide sequence: TGTGCCTGTGACACCGTGGGGGATACAGCCTGGGACACCCGACAGATGTTTTTC.